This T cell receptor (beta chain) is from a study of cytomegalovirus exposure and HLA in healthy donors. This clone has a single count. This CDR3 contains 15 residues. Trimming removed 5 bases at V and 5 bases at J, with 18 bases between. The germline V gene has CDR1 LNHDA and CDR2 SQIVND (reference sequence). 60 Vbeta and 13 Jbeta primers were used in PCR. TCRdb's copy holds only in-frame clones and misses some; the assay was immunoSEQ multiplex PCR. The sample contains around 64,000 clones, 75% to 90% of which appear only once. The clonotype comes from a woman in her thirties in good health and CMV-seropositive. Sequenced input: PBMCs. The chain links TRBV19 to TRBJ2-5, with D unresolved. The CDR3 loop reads CASSPRSGKWETQYF. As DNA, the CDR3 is TGTGCCAGTAGTCCTCGGTCAGGAAAATGGGAGACCCAGTACTTC.